Listed below are T cell receptor beta chains from one sample, sequenced in a study of blood T cell repertoires in COVID-19. Libraries were prepared by immunoSEQ multiplex PCR; TCRdb keeps only in-frame clonotypes and omits some of them. This table holds over 65,000 clones, 80% found once. The sequencing input was peripheral blood. The receptors come from a woman aged 40 to 49 with active or convalescent COVID-19. Each CDR3 is given with its conserved first and last residue. Fields, in order: CDR3 length, D gene, clone size, V gene, J gene, CDR3 DNA, CDR3 protein. The D gene is left open where the match is weak. A row's size may be missing; if present it is once, few, many or a size class.

12	-	few	TRBV10-3	TRBJ1-2	TGTGCCATCACCGGGGGGGTAGATGGCTACACCTTC	CAITGGVDGYTF
16	TRBD1	-	TRBV7-9	TRBJ2-6	TGTGCCAGCAGCTTAGCAGACAGGGCCGGGGCCAACGTCCTGACTTTC	CASSLADRAGANVLTF
13	-	few	TRBV30	TRBJ1-2	TGTGCCTGGAGTTCGACAGGAATCTATGGCTACACCTTC	CAWSSTGIYGYTF
16	-	-	TRBV11-2	TRBJ2-1	TGTGCCAGCAGCATACTAGGACGGAACTCCTACAATGAGCAGTTCTTC	CASSILGRNSYNEQFF
16	-	-	TRBV7-2	TRBJ2-3	TGTGCCAGCACCCCCGCTGGGGGGGCCTTGACAGATACGCAGTATTTT	CASTPAGGALTDTQYF
15	TRBD1	-	TRBV27	TRBJ1-5	TGTGCCAGCAGTCCATGGACAGGCCGAGATTGGCCCCAGCATTTT	CASSPWTGRDWPQHF
16	TRBD1	-	TRBV4-2	TRBJ2-3	TGTGCCAGCAGCCACCAGACAGGGGGCGGCACAGATACGCAGTATTTT	CASSHQTGGGTDTQYF
15	TRBD1	-	TRBV7-9	TRBJ1-1	TGTGCCAGCAGCGATAAACAGGGGGCTCTAACTGAAGCTTTCTTT	CASSDKQGALTEAFF
15	-	-	TRBV11-3	TRBJ2-5	TGTGCCAGCAGCCCGCTTGACGGGAGTACAAAGACCCAGTACTTC	CASSPLDGSTKTQYF
13	-	-	TRBV10-3	TRBJ1-2	TGTGCCATCAGTGAGGGGGGCAACTATGGCTACACCTTC	CAISEGGNYGYTF
16	TRBD2	-	TRBV5-1	TRBJ2-1	TGCGCCAGCAGCTACCCGGGCGGGAGCTCCTACAATGAGCAGTTCTTC	CASSYPGGSSYNEQFF
13	TRBD1	once	TRBV28	TRBJ1-1	TGTGCCAGCAGATACAGGGGAAGGTCTGAAGCTTTCTTT	CASRYRGRSEAFF
14	-	-	TRBV30	TRBJ1-5	TGTGCCTGGAGTTGGGGGGGCGGAAATCAGCCCCAGCATTTT	CAWSWGGGNQPQHF
16	TRBD1	once	TRBV15	TRBJ1-2	TGTGCCACCAGCAGAGATCTATCCGGGACAGACTATGGCTACACCTTC	CATSRDLSGTDYGYTF
15	-	-	TRBV19	TRBJ1-2	TGTGCCAGTAGTATCGGAACAGTCGCTAACTATGGCTACACCTTC	CASSIGTVANYGYTF
18	-	-	TRBV24-1	TRBJ2-3	TGTGCCACCAGTGATGAAGAGGCAGGGGGTTCGGGAGCAGATACGCAGTATTTT	CATSDEEAGGSGADTQYF
12	-	-	TRBV18	TRBJ1-1	TGTGCCAGCTCACCATCCTTGAGTGAAGCTTTCTTT	CASSPSLSEAFF
11	TRBD1	-	TRBV7-6	TRBJ1-1	TGTGCCAGCTCGACAGGGGCTGAAGCTTTCTTT	CASSTGAEAFF
15	TRBD1	-	TRBV7-9	TRBJ1-1	TGTGCCAGCAGCTGGGACAGGGTGGGGAACACTGAAGCTTTCTTT	CASSWDRVGNTEAFF
15	-	once	TRBV28	TRBJ2-6	TGTGCCAGCAGACAGCACGACTCTGGGGCCAACGTCCTGACTTTC	CASRQHDSGANVLTF
17	TRBD1	-	TRBV28	TRBJ2-1	TGTGCCAGCAGTTTACCCCAGGGGACAGCTAGCCCCAATGAGCAGTTCTTC	CASSLPQGTASPNEQFF
17	-	few	TRBV21-1	TRBJ1-5	TGTGCCAGCAGCAAAGTCGGGGGGAAGGGCGGCAATCAGCCCCAGCATTTT	CASSKVGGKGGNQPQHF
15	TRBD1	-	TRBV28	TRBJ2-3	TGTGCCAGCAGTTTCCGGGACAGGGGGCGGAGGACGCAGTATTTT	CASSFRDRGRRTQYF
14	-	-	TRBV6-2/TRBV6-3	TRBJ1-4	TGTGCCAGCAGCACTCAATCAACTAATGAAAAACTGTTTTTT	CASSTQSTNEKLFF
14	TRBD1	-	TRBV7-9	TRBJ2-7	TGTGCCAGCAGCCCCGGGACAGGGGTGTACGAGCAGTACTTC	CASSPGTGVYEQYF
11	-	once	TRBV7-8	TRBJ2-2	TGTGCCAGCAGCCGTTACGGGGAGCTGTTTTTT	CASSRYGELFF
13	TRBD1	few	TRBV12-3/TRBV12-4	TRBJ1-5	TGTGCCACTGGACAGGGGGCTGATCAGCCCCAGCATTTT	CATGQGADQPQHF
21	TRBD2	-	TRBV6-6	TRBJ2-3	TGTGCCAGCAGCCCCCTAAAAATCGCGGGGGGGGGCATTAAGGGCACAGATACGCAGTATTTT	CASSPLKIAGGGIKGTDTQYF
15	-	once	TRBV27	TRBJ2-1	TGTGCCAGCAGTCCGACAGATGCTTATTACAATGAGCAGTTCTTC	CASSPTDAYYNEQFF
14	TRBD1	-	TRBV10-1	TRBJ1-2	TGCGCCAGCAGTGAGAAACAGGGGAGCTATGGCTACACCTTC	CASSEKQGSYGYTF
20	TRBD1	-	TRBV6-2/TRBV6-3	TRBJ2-3	TGTGCCAGCAGTTACTCGGGACCGGGACAGGCGGGCCCTAGCACAGATACGCAGTATTTT	CASSYSGPGQAGPSTDTQYF
16	-	-	TRBV3-1/TRBV3-2	TRBJ1-5	TGTGCCAGCAGCCAAGGTCCCGACAGATACAATCAGCCCCAGCATTTT	CASSQGPDRYNQPQHF
16	TRBD2	-	TRBV9	TRBJ2-5	TGTGCCAGCAGCGTAGCTAGCGGGGGGCCTTGGGAGACCCAGTACTTC	CASSVASGGPWETQYF
14	TRBD1	-	TRBV28	TRBJ1-6	TGTGCCAGCATTGAGGGACAGGGTAAATCACCCCTCCACTTT	CASIEGQGKSPLHF
13	TRBD1	-	TRBV6-5	TRBJ2-7	TGTGCCAGCATGAGGGACAGGGGACACGAGCAGTACTTC	CASMRDRGHEQYF
15	TRBD1	-	TRBV7-6	TRBJ2-1	TGTGCCAGCAGCTGGTGGGACAGTTTAAACAATGAGCAGTTCTTC	CASSWWDSLNNEQFF
14	-	-	TRBV27	TRBJ2-7	TGTGCCAGCAGTTTTACAGGCCTGTATGTTGAGCAGTACTTC	CASSFTGLYVEQYF
16	TRBD2	-	TRBV18	TRBJ2-5	TGTGCCAGCTCACCAGATCTAGCGGGGGGCCCGGAGACCCAGTACTTC	CASSPDLAGGPETQYF
16	-	-	TRBV21-1	TRBJ1-1	TGTGCCAGCAGCAATTGGTACAGGGTGGTGAACACTGAAGCTTTCTTT	CASSNWYRVVNTEAFF
17	-	few	TRBV5-3	TRBJ1-2	TGTGCCAGAGGAGCCTTCACAAGGAACGGGGGAGTCTATGGCTACACCTTC	CARGAFTRNGGVYGYTF
16	TRBD2	-	TRBV5-6	TRBJ2-6	TGTGCCAGCAGCCCCGAACTAGCGGCTGGGGCCAACGTCCTGACTTTC	CASSPELAAGANVLTF
15	-	-	TRBV27	TRBJ2-2	TGTGCCAGCAGTTTATCGGGCCTCGCGTTCGGGGAGCTGTTTTTT	CASSLSGLAFGELFF
15	-	-	TRBV7-9	TRBJ2-1	TGTGCCAGCAGCTTAGTGGCAGGGTCCTACAATGAGCAGTTCTTC	CASSLVAGSYNEQFF
14	TRBD1	-	TRBV5-1	TRBJ1-5	TGCGCCAGCAGCCCGGACAGGAGCAATCAGCCCCAGCATTTT	CASSPDRSNQPQHF
15	TRBD1	-	TRBV11-2	TRBJ1-4	TGTGCCAGCAGCTCACGGACAGGGTTGCGGGAAAAACTGTTTTTT	CASSSRTGLREKLFF
14	-	-	TRBV6-2/TRBV6-3	TRBJ1-2	TGTGCCAGCAGTTACCCAGCGGAAGCCTATGGCTACACCTTC	CASSYPAEAYGYTF
15	-	-	TRBV6-5	TRBJ1-2	TGTGCCAGCAGGAGAGGAGGGGTCTTTGACTATGGCTACACCTTC	CASRRGGVFDYGYTF
16	TRBD2	-	TRBV5-1	TRBJ2-7	TGCGCCAGCAGCTTGGCCCCTAGCGGAGAGTCCTACGAGCAGTACTTC	CASSLAPSGESYEQYF
15	-	-	TRBV7-9	TRBJ1-5	TGTGCCAGCAGCTTAGGACAAGGCAACCATCAGCCCCAGCATTTT	CASSLGQGNHQPQHF
17	TRBD1	-	TRBV9	TRBJ1-1	TGTGCCAGCAGCGAGAGGGGGACAGGGGGTTTGAACACTGAAGCTTTCTTT	CASSERGTGGLNTEAFF
14	TRBD2	once	TRBV11-2	TRBJ2-7	TGTGCCAGCAGCTTAGATAGGCTAGCGGGAGAGCAGTACTTC	CASSLDRLAGEQYF
14	TRBD1	-	TRBV19	TRBJ1-4	TGTGCCAGTAGTAAGGGGACAGGGGAAGAAAAACTGTTTTTT	CASSKGTGEEKLFF
15	-	-	TRBV5-4	TRBJ1-1	TGTGCCAGCAGCCCCCGAGAACCCTCGAACACTGAAGCTTTCTTT	CASSPREPSNTEAFF
15	-	once	TRBV11-2	TRBJ2-1	TGTGCCAGCAGCTTAGTAGGGGGTTCCTACAATGAGCAGTTCTTC	CASSLVGGSYNEQFF
15	-	-	TRBV9	TRBJ1-3	TGTGCCAGCAGCGTACGGGGGGCCGGTGGAAACACCATATATTTT	CASSVRGAGGNTIYF